Detailed here is one T cell receptor (beta chain). Its cognate antigen is unknown. This sample stems from a study of shared clonotypes between healthy human individuals. Authors' analysis steps: Junction-only sequences without quality scores were provided by ImmunoSEQ, so filtering was different. Generated by immunoSEQ multiplex PCR, the TCRdb table keeps only in-frame clones and is missing some. The V and J calls and the clone size are those of that table, but D and trimming were determined from the DNA. Here the sample spans around 2,100,000 clones, roughly 94% being singletons. Per the germline V gene, CDR1 is MNHEY and CDR2 is SMNVEV (reference sequence). This CDR3 has 13 amino acids. With V trimmed by 6 bases and J by 4 bases, 4 bases remained unmatched. General study findings and limits: The naive CD4 repertoires of several donors were compared, and roughly 5% of clonotypes were shared. Rarefaction showed that sequencing of sorted subsets was incomplete (despite large depth). Naive subsets generally had larger estimated richness than memory subsets.

Only CD45RO-negative cells positively selected for CCR7 counted as naive CD8 cells, so terminally differentiated effector memory CD45RA+ cells were excluded. This receptor was taken from a man aged 18 to 30 in good health. The chain carries TRBV27 and TRBJ2-7; 9 bases fit TRBD1. Source material: naive CD8+ T cells sorted from blood. CDR3 loop: CASRLGTGYEQYF. The CDR3 bases are TGTGCCAGCAGGCTCGGGACAGGGTACGAGCAGTACTTC.